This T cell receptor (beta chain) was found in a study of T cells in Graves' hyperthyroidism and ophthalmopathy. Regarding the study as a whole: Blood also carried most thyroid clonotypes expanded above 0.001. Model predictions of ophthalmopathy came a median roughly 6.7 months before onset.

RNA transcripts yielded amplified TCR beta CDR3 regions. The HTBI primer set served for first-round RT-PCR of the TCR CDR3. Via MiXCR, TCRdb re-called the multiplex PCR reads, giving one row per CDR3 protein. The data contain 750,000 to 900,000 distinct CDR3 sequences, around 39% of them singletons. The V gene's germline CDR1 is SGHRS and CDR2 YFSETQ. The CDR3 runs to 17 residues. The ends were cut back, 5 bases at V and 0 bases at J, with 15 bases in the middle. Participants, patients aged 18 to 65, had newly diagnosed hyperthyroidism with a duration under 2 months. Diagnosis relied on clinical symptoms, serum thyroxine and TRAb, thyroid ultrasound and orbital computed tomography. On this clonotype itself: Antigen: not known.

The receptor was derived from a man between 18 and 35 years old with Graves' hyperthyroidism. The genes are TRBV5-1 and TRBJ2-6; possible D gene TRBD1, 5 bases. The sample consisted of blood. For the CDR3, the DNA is TGCGCCAGCAGTCCCTGGGGCGGTGGCTCTGGGGCCAACGTCCTGACTTTC. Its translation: CASSPWGGGSGANVLTF.